The 20 T cell receptor beta chains presented below share a single source sample, sequenced in a study of response to subunit inactivated influenza vaccine. Each CDR3 protein gets one entry after TCRdb re-called the RT-PCR reads with MiXCR. The sample lists about 530,000 distinct CDR3 sequences, roughly 10% seen once, with 10% in the top ten. Here the sequenced sample was PBMCs from blood, taken on the day of vaccination. These receptors originate from a man aged 45-60 years who received an inactivated influenza vaccine.

The genes are TRBV18 and TRBJ2-1; 10 bases map to TRBD1. V lost 3 bases and J lost 2; bases outside the gene matches: 4. CDR3 size: 16 residues. In germline, CDR1 is KGHSH, CDR2 LQKENI. In DNA form, the CDR3 reads TGTGCCAGCTCACCCCCTGGACAGGGGGCCTACAATGAGCAGTTCTTC. Translation gives CASSPPGQGAYNEQFF.

This clonotype was counted between two and nine times. This rearrangement joins TRBV20-1 to TRBJ2-3; D is perhaps TRBD2 (6 bases). CDR1 DFQATT and CDR2 SNEGSKA come from the germline V gene (reference sequence). Trimming left V 0 bases short and J 8 bases short, with 21 bases between. The CDR3 length is 16 residues. As DNA, the CDR3 is TGCAGTGCTAGAGATGGTCGGGCTTTTAGTAGCGGTACGCAGTATTTT. It encodes CSARDGRAFSSGTQYF.

This clonotype was counted between two and nine times. The CDR3 sequence: CSVGTGVYYGYTF. The CDR3 DNA reads TGCAGCGTGGGGACAGGAGTTTACTATGGCTACACCTTC. This chain joins TRBV29-1 and TRBJ1-2, with 8 bases matching TRBD1. The CDR3 spans 13 residues. In germline, CDR1 is SQVTM, CDR2 ANQGSEA. With 6 bases clipped from V and 3 bases from J, the junction kept 6 bases outside the gene matches.

This clonotype occurred a few times. The gene calls are TRBV11-2 and TRBJ2-1, with TRBD2 matching over 12 bases. The V segment lost 5 bases and the J segment 5 bases; nucleotides outside the gene matches: 10. The CDR3 spans 17 residues. Germline V gene sequence: CDR1 SGHAT, CDR2 FQNNGV. The CDR3 protein is CASSPNRLAGAHNEQFF. CDR3 coding DNA: TGTGCCAGCAGCCCAAACAGACTAGCGGGAGCTCACAATGAGCAGTTCTTC.

This clonotype was detected a few times. The chain couples TRBV4-1 to TRBJ2-1; D is unclear. Trimming cost V 0 bases and J 4 bases, with 10 bases left between them. Germline CDR1 MGHRA, CDR2 YSYEKL. There are 15 residues in the CDR3. CDR3 nucleotides: TGCGCCAGCAGCCAAGAAGGCCGTCCGTACAATGAGCAGTTCTTC. Amino acids: CASSQEGRPYNEQFF.

The V gene is TRBV5-1, the J gene TRBJ2-1; D might be TRBD2 (5 bases). Germline V CDR1 and CDR2: SGHRS, YFSETQ. V shed 0 bases and J shed 14 bases, with 12 bases lying between them. The length of the CDR3 is 12 residues. As DNA, the CDR3 is TGCGCCAGCAGCTTGGATAGCGCAATTGAGTTCTTC. Protein sequence: CASSLDSAIEFF.

This clonotype appeared a few times. V usage is TRBV4-3 and J usage is TRBJ1-5; D not resolved. CDR1 is LGHNA and CDR2 is YSLEER in the germline V gene. The CDR3 consists of 14 residues. Trimming left V 1 base short and J 5 bases short, with 9 bases between. Here the CDR3 DNA reads TGCGCCAGCAGCCAAGCTTGGCAGGATCAGCCCCAGCATTTT. This sequence encodes CASSQAWQDQPQHF.

The chain combines TRBV7-2 with TRBJ2-5, with 8 nucleotides matching TRBD2. The ends lost 0 bases at V and 7 bases at J; junction bases unmatched: 4. This CDR3 spans 14 amino acids. Germline V gives CDR1 SGHTA, CDR2 FQGNSA. The CDR3 here is CASSLAREVGTQYF. For the CDR3, the DNA is TGTGCCAGCAGCTTAGCGCGGGAGGTGGGGACCCAGTACTTC.

This rearrangement joins TRBV9 to TRBJ2-2; D is possibly TRBD1 or TRBD2 (5 bases each). Germline CDR1 reads SGDLS; CDR2 reads YYNGEE. Trimming removed 0 bases from V and 8 bases from J, with 17 bases in between. There are 16 residues in the CDR3. CDR3: CASSVGLGVGTGELFF. In DNA form, the CDR3 reads TGTGCCAGCAGCGTAGGTCTGGGGGTAGGAACTGGGGAGCTGTTTTTT.

The table lists this clonotype with a few counts. The rearrangement joins TRBV15 to TRBJ1-2, with 7 positions matching TRBD1. CDR3 length equals 17 residues. Germline CDR1 reads LNHNV; CDR2 reads YYDKDF (reference sequence). Unmatched junction bases numbered 12, after V lost 0 bases and J lost 5 bases. The CDR3 loop reads CATSRDLTGTELYGYTF. The DNA for the CDR3 is TGTGCCACCAGCAGAGATCTTACCGGGACAGAGCTTTATGGCTACACCTTC.

This clonotype was seen a handful of times. An end of the junction does not agree with germline; a read error may underlie this. This chain connects TRBV7-2 to TRBJ1-2; possible D gene TRBD1, 5 bases. Germline loops: CDR1 SGHTA, CDR2 FQGNSA. The CDR3 length is 14 residues. DNA of the CDR3: TGTGCCAGCACCTTAGGGGTCTCCCCGGGCGGCTACACCTTC. Its translation is CASTLGVSPGGYTF.

This clonotype was seen a few times. The chain has TRBV20-1 and TRBJ2-3; D unresolved. The CDR3 extends over 16 amino acids. V dropped 0 bases and J dropped 0 bases, with 13 bases sitting between them. CDR1 and CDR2 (germline): DFQATT, SNEGSKA (reference sequence). DNA for the CDR3: TGCAGTGCTAGAGATCCCAGCAGCTCTAGCACAGATACGCAGTATTTT. This encodes CSARDPSSSSTDTQYF.

The J gene is TRBJ1-1, the V gene TRBV29-1, with D possibly being TRBD1 (5 bases). V shed 4 bases and J shed 1 base, with 7 bases lying between them. The CDR3 is made up of 12 amino acids. Germline V gives CDR1 SQVTM, CDR2 ANQGSEA. The CDR3 DNA reads TGCAGCGTTGGAGGGGCGAACACTGAAGCTTTCTTT. Translation: CSVGGANTEAFF.

This clonotype has only a few counts. The gene calls are TRBV5-6 and TRBJ1-4, with TRBD1 matching over 7 bases. Trimming took 4 bases from V and 8 from J; bases not matched to a gene: 11. Germline V lookup: CDR1 SGHDT, CDR2 YYEEEE. The CDR3 is 15 residues long. CDR3 amino acids: CASSRDSSRGEKLFF. In DNA form, the CDR3 reads TGTGCCAGCAGCCGGGACAGCTCCCGCGGGGAAAAACTGTTTTTT. Combining the CDR3 with reference TRBV5-6 and TRBJ1-4 gives the whole variable domain DAGVTQSPTHLIKTRGQQVTLRCSPKSGHDTVSWYQQALGQGPQFIFQYYEEEERQRGNFPDRFSGHQFPNYSSELNVNALLLGDSALYLCASSRDSSRGEKLFFGSGTQLSVL.

This clonotype was picked up a small number of times. This chain connects TRBV21-1 to TRBJ2-5; the table's D call, TRBD1, was not checked against the DNA. TRBV21-1 is described as a pseudogene. This CDR3 is built from 14 residues. CDR3 region: CASSNRTQQETQYF. For the CDR3, the DNA is TGTGCCAGCAGCAACCGGACACAACAAGAGACCCAGTACTTC.

This clonotype showed up many times. The rearrangement uses TRBV12-3 or TRBV12-4 and TRBJ2-5; possibly TRBD1 or TRBD2 for D (5 bases each). The V gene lost 5 bases and the J gene lost 2 bases, with 18 bases spanning the gap. The CDR3 consists of 16 residues. CDR3 residues: CASSDRDPGLQETQYF. The CDR3, as DNA: TGTGCCAGCAGTGACCGGGACCCGGGGCTTCAAGAGACCCAGTACTTC.

The chain links TRBV7-2 to TRBJ2-1; 10 positions match TRBD2. This CDR3 is built from 16 residues. From germline, CDR1 is SGHTA and CDR2 FQGNSA. The junction had 6 bases not matched to a gene; V was cut back by 1 base and J by 6 bases. Here the CDR3 reads CASSLVLAGVLNEQFF. The CDR3 region has the DNA TGTGCCAGCAGCTTAGTGCTAGCGGGAGTTCTCAATGAGCAGTTCTTC.

This clonotype was detected only a few times. The V gene is TRBV30, the J gene TRBJ1-2; D is possibly TRBD1 (5 bases). CDR3 length: 16 residues. Germline loops: CDR1 GTSNPN, CDR2 SVGIG (reference sequence). Trimming took 3 bases from V and 8 from J, leaving 25 bases between them. The CDR3 sequence: CAWRPTSVGALRGYTF. CDR3 coding DNA: TGTGCCTGGAGGCCAACGTCTGTCGGGGCTCTGAGAGGCTACACCTTC.

This clonotype turned up a few times. At one boundary the junction diverges from the germline segment, which might be a read error. The V gene is TRBV20-1, the J gene TRBJ1-2; D gene ambiguous. The CDR3 consists of 15 residues. CDR1 and CDR2 (germline): DFQATT, SNEGSKA (reference sequence). This chain's CDR3 is CSARTGNSRNNGYTF. The DNA for the CDR3 is TGCAGTGCTAGGACGGGAAACAGTCGTAACAATGGCTACACCTTC.

This clonotype was detected ten times or more. This chain links TRBV20-1 with TRBJ1-6, with 8 bases identical to TRBD1. The ends lost 4 bases at V and 9 bases at J; junction bases unmatched: 5. The CDR3 totals 13 residues. Looked up from germline, CDR1 is DFQATT and CDR2 is SNEGSKA (reference sequence). The CDR3 coding sequence is TGCAGTGCTACCGGGACAGGAGTTTCACCCCTCCACTTT. This gives the protein CSATGTGVSPLHF.